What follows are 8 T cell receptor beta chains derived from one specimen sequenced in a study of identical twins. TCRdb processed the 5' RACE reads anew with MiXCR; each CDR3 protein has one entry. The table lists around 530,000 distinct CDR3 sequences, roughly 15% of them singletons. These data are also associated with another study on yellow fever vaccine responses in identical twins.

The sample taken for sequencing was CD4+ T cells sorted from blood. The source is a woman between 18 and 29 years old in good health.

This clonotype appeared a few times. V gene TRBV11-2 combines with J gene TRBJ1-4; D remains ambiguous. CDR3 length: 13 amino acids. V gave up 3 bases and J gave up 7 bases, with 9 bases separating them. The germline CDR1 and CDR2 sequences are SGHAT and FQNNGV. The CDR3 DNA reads TGTGCCAGCAGCTTGTTTGGTGGTGAAAAACTGTTTTTT. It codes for CASSLFGGEKLFF.

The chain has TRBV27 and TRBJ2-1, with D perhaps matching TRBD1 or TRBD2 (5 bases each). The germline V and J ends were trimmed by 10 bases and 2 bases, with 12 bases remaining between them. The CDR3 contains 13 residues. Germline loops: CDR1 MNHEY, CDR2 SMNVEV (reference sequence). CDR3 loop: CATLGEPYNEQFF. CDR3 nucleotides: TGTGCCACCTTGGGGGAACCCTACAATGAGCAGTTCTTC.

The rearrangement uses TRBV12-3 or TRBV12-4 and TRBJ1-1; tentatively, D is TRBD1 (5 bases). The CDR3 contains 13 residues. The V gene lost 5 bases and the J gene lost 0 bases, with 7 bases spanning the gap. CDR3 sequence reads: CASSIRVNTEAFF. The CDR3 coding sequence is TGTGCCAGCAGTATCAGGGTGAACACTGAAGCTTTCTTT.

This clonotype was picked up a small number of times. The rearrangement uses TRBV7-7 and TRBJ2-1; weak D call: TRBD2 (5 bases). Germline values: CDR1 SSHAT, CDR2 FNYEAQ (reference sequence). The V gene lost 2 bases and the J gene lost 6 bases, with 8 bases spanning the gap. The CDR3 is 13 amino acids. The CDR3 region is CASSLLLANEQFF. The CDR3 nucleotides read TGTGCCAGCAGCTTACTGCTAGCCAATGAGCAGTTCTTC.

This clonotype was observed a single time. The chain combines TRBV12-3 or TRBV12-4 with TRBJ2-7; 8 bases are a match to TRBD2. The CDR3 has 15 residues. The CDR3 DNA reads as TGTGCAGTGGGGACTAGAGCATCGAGTTCCTACGAGCAGTACTTC. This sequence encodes CAVGTRASSSYEQYF.

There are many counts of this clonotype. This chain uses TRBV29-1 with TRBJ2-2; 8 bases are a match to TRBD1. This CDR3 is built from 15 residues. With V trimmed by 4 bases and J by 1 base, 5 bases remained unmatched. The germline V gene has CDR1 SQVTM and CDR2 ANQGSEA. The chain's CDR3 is CSVGAGTGNTGELFF. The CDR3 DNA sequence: TGCAGCGTTGGGGCCGGGACAGGGAACACCGGGGAGCTGTTTTTT.

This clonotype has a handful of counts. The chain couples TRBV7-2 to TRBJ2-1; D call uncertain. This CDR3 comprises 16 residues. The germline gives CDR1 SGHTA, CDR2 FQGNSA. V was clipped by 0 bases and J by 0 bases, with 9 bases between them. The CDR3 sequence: CASSLAKASSYNEQFF. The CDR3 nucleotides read TGTGCCAGCAGCTTAGCTAAGGCCAGCTCCTACAATGAGCAGTTCTTC.

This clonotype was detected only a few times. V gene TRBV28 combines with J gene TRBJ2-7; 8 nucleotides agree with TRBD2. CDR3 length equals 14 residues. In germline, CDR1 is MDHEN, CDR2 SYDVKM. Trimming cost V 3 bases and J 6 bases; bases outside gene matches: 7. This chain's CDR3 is CASSFAGRDAEQYF. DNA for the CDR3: TGTGCCAGCAGTTTTGCCGGGAGGGACGCCGAGCAGTACTTC.